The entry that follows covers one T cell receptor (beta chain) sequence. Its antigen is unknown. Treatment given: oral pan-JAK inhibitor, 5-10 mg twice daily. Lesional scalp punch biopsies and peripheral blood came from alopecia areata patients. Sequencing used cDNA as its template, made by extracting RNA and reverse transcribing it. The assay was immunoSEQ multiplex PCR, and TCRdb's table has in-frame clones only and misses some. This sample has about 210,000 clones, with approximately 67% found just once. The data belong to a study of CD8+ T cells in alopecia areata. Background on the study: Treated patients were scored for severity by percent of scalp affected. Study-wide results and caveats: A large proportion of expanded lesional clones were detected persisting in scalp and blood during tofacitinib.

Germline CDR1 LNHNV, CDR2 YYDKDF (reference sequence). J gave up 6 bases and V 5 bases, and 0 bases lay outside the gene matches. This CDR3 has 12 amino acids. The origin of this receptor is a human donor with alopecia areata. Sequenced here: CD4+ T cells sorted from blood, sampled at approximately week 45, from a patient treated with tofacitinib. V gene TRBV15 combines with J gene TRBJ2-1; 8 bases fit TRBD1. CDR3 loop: CATSGQGNEQFF. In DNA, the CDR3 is TGTGCCACCAGCGGACAGGGCAATGAGCAGTTCTTC.